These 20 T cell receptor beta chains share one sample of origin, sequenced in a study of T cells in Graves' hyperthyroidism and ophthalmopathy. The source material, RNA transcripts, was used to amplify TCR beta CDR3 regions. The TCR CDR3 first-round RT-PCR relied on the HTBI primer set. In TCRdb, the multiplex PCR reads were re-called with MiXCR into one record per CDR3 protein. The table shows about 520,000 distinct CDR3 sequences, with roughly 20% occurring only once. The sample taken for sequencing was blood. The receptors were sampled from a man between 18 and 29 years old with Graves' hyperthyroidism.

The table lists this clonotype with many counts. CDR3 protein: CASSFHGLGDYGYTF. DNA for the CDR3: TGTGCCAGCAGTTTCCATGGACTAGGGGACTATGGCTACACCTTC. The chain recombines TRBV12-3 or TRBV12-4 with TRBJ1-2; possibly TRBD1 for D (5 bases). Trimming shortened V by 3 bases and J by 3 bases, and 14 bases separated the two germline ends. This CDR3 is built from 15 residues.

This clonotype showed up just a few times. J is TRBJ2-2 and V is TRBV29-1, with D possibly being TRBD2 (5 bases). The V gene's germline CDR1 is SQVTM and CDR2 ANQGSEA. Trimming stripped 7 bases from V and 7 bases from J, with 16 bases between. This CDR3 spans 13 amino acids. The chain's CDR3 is CSAEGQVFGELFF. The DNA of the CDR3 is TGCAGCGCCGAGGGTCAGGTCTTCGGGGAGCTGTTTTTT.

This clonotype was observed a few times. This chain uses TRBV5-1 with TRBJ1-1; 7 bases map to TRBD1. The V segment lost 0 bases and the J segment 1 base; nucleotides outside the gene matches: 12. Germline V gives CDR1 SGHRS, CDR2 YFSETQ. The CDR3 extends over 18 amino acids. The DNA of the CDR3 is TGCGCCAGCAGCTTGGCCCCACAGGGGACAATCCAGAACACTGAAGCTTTCTTT. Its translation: CASSLAPQGTIQNTEAFF.

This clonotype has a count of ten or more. In DNA, the CDR3 is TGTGCCAGCAGTTTCCCTCACAGGGGCAACGAGCAGTACTTC. Translated: CASSFPHRGNEQYF. The V gene is TRBV28, the J gene TRBJ2-7; 7 bases match TRBD1. The CDR3 covers 14 residues. The V gene's germline CDR1 is MDHEN and CDR2 SYDVKM. V shed 3 bases and J 5 bases; nucleotides not matched to a gene: 7.

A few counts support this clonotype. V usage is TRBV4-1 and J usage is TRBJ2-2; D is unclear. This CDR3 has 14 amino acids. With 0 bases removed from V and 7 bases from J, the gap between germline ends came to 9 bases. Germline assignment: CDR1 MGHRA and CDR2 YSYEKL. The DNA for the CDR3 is TGCGCCAGCAGCCAAGATTGCCAGTGCGGGGAGCTGTTTTTT. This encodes CASSQDCQCGELFF.

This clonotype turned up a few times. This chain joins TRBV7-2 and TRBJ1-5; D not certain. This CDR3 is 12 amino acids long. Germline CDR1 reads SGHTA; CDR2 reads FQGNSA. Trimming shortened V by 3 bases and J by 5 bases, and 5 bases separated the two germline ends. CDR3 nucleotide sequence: TGTGCCAGCAGCTTGCCTGATCAGCCCCAGCATTTT. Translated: CASSLPDQPQHF.

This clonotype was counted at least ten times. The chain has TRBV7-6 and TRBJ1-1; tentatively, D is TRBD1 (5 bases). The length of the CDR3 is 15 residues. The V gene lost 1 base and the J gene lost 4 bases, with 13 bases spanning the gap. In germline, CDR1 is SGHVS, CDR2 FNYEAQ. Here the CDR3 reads CASSLGTIGTTEAFF. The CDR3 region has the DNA TGTGCCAGCAGCTTAGGGACAATTGGGACCACTGAAGCTTTCTTT. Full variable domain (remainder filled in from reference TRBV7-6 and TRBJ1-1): GAGVSQSPRYKVTKRGQDVALRCDPISGHVSLYWYRQALGQGPEFLTYFNYEAQQDKSGLPNDRFSAERPEGSISTLTIQRTEQRDSAMYRCASSLGTIGTTEAFFGQGTRLTVV.

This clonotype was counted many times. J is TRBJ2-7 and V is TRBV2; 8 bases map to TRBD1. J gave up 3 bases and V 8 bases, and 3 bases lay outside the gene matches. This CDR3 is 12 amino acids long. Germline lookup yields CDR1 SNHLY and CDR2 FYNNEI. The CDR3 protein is CASQGAYYEQYF. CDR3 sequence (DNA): TGTGCCAGCCAGGGGGCCTACTACGAGCAGTACTTC.

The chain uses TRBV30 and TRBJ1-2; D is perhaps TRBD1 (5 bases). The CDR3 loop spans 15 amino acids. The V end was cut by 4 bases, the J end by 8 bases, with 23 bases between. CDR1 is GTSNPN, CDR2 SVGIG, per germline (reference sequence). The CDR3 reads CAWTLGREGVWGYTF. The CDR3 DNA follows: TGTGCCTGGACCCTAGGGAGGGAAGGGGTGTGGGGCTACACCTTC.

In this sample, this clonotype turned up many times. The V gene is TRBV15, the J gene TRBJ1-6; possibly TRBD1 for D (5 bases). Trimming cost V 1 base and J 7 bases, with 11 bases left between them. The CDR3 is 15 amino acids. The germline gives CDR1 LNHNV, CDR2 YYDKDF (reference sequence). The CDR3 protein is CATSRGDRANSPLHF. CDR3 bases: TGTGCCACCAGCAGAGGCGACAGAGCGAATTCACCCCTCCACTTT. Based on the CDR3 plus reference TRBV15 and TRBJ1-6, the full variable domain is DAMVIQNPRYQVTQFGKPVTLSCSQTLNHNVMYWYQQKSSQAPKLLFHYYDKDFNNEADTPDNFQSRRPNTSFCFLDIRSPGLGDTAMYLCATSRGDRANSPLHFGNGTRLTVT.

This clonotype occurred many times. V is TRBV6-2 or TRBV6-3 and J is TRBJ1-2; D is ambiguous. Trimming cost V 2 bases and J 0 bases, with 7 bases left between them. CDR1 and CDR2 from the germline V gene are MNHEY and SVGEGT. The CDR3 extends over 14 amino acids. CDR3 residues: CASSYGFSNYGYTF. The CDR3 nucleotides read TGTGCCAGCAGTTACGGTTTCTCTAACTATGGCTACACCTTC.

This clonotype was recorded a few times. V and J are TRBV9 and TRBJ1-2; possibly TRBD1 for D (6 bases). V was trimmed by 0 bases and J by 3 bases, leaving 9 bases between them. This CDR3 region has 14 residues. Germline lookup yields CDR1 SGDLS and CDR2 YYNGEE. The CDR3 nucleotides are TGTGCCAGCAGCGTAGGGGGGCAGGACTATGGCTACACCTTC. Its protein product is CASSVGGQDYGYTF.

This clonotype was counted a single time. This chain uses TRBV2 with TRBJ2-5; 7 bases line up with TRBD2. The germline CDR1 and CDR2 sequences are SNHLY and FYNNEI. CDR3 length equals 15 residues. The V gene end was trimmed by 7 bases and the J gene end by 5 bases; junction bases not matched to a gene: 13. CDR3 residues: CASMVGGYFEETQYF. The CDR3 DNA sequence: TGTGCCAGCATGGTGGGAGGGTACTTCGAGGAGACCCAGTACTTC.

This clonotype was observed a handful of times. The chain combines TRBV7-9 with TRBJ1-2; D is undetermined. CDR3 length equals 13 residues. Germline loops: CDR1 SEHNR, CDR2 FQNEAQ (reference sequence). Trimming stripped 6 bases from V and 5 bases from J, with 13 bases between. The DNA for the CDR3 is TGTGCCAGCAGAGAAGACGTTGGGTATGGCTACACCTTC. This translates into CASREDVGYGYTF.

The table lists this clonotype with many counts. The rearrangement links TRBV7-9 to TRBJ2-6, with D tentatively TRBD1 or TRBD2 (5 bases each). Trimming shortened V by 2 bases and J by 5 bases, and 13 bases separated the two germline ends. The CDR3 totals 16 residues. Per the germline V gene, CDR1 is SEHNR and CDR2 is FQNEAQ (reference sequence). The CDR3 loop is CASSLWDGRRANVLTF. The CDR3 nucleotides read TGTGCCAGCAGCTTATGGGACGGTAGACGGGCCAACGTCCTGACTTTC. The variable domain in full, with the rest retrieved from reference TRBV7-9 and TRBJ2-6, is DTGVSQNPRHKITKRGQNVTFRCDPISEHNRLYWYRQTLGQGPEFLTYFQNEAQLEKSRLLSDRFSAERPKGSFSTLEIQRTEQGDSAMYLCASSLWDGRRANVLTFGAGSRLTVL.

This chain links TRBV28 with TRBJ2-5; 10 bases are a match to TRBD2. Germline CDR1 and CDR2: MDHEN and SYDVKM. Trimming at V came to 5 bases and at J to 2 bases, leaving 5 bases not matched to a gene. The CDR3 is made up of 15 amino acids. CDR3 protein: CASSGAAGGQETQYF. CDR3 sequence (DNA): TGTGCCAGCAGTGGGGCAGCGGGGGGGCAAGAGACCCAGTACTTC.

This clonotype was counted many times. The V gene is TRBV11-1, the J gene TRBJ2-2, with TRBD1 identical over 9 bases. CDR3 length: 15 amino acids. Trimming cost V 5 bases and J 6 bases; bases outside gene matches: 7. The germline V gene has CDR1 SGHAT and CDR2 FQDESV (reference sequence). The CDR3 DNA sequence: TGTGCCAGCAGCACGCTGGGACAGGGATCCGGGGAGCTGTTTTTT. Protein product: CASSTLGQGSGELFF.

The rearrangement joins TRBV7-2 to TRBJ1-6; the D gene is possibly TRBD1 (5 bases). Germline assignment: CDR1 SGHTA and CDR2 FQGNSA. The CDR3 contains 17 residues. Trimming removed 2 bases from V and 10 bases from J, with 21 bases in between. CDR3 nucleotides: TGTGCCAGCAGCTTATCGACCCAGGGAGTTGGCGGGTCACCCCTCCACTTT. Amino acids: CASSLSTQGVGGSPLHF.

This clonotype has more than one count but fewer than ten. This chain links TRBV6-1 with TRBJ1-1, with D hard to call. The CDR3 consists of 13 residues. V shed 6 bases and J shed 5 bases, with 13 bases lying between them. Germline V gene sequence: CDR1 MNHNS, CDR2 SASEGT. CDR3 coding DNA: TGTGCCAGCAGCCGGTCACTTCTAACTGAAGCTTTCTTT. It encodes CASSRSLLTEAFF.

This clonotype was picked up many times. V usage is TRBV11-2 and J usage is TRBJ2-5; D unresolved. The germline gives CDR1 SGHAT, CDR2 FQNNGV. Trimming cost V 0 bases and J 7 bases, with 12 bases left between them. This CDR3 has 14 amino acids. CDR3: CASSLEGLVGTQYF. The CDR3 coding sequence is TGTGCCAGCAGCTTAGAAGGGTTGGTTGGGACCCAGTACTTC. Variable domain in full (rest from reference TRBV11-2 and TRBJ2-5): EAGVAQSPRYKIIEKRQSVAFWCNPISGHATLYWYQQILGQGPKLLIQFQNNGVVDDSQLPKDRFSAERLKGVDSTLKIQPAKLEDSAVYLCASSLEGLVGTQYFGPGTRLLVL.